This section outlines one TCR beta chain sequence together with its context. Its antigen is unidentified. This sample was included in a study of CD8 T cells in ankylosing spondylitis. Whole-study findings and limits: Characteristic of ankylosing spondylitis blood, it appeared, was a TCR beta motif comprising about eight highly homologous variants. Within matched ankylosing spondylitis synovial fluid, disease-linked clones were reportedly significantly enriched.

Germline CDR1 reads SGHDT; CDR2 reads YYEEEE. V dropped 2 bases and J dropped 4; count of bases not matched to a gene: 12. CDR3 size: 17 residues. Quantitative molecular-barcoded 5'-RACE generated the TCR beta libraries. TCRdb called the 5' RACE reads again in MiXCR, with one record for every CDR3 protein. The data contain some 130,000 distinct CDR3 sequences, around 15% of them singletons. The J gene is TRBJ2-1, the V gene TRBV5-6; 7 nucleotides agree with TRBD1. This clonotype was obtained from a female donor with ankylosing spondylitis or in good health (not recorded which). Sequencing was done on a sample of blood, either unsorted or a sorted T cell fraction (not recorded which). Written as DNA, the CDR3 is TGTGCCAGCAGCTTTGACCGCCGGGACAGAAAGTACAATGAGCAGTTCTTC. Protein: CASSFDRRDRKYNEQFF.